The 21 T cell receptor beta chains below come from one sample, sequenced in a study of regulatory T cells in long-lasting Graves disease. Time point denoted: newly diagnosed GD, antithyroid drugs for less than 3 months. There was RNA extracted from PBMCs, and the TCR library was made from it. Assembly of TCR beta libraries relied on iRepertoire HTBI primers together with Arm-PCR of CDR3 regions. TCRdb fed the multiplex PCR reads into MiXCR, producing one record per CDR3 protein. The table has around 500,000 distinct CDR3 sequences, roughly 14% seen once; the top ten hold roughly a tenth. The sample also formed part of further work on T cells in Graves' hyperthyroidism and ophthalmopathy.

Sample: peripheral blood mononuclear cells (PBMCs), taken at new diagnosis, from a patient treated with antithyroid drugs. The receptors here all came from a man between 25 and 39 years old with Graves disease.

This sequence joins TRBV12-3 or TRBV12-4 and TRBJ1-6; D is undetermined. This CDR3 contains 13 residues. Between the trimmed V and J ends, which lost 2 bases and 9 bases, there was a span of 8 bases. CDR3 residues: CASSLYWGSPLHF. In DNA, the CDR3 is TGTGCCAGCAGTTTATATTGGGGTTCACCCCTCCACTTT.

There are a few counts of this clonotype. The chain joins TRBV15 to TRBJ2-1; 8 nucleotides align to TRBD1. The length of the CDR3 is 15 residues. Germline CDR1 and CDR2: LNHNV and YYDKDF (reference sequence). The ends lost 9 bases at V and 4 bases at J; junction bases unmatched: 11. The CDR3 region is CATNNRGVVYNEQFF. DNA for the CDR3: TGTGCCACGAACAACAGGGGGGTTGTGTACAATGAGCAGTTCTTC.

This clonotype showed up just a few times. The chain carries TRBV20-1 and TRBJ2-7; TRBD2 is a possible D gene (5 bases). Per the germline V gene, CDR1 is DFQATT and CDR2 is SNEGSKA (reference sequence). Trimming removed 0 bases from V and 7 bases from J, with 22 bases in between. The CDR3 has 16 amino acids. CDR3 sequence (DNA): TGCAGTGCTAGAGATTTGAGGGAACTCCGGTTCGGTGAGCAGTACTTC. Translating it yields CSARDLRELRFGEQYF.

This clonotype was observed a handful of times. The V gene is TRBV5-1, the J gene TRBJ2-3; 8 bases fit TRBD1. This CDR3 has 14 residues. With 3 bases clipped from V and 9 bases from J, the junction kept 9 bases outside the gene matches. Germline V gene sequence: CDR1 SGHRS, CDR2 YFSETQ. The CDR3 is CASSWQGAQATQYF. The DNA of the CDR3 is TGCGCCAGCAGCTGGCAGGGGGCGCAGGCCACGCAGTATTTT.

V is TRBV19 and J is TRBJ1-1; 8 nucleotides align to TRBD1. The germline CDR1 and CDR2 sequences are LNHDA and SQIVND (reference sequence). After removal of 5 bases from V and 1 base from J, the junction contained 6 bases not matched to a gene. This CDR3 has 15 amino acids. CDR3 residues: CASSGQGASNTEAFF. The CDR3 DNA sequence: TGTGCCAGTAGTGGTCAGGGGGCTTCGAACACTGAAGCTTTCTTT.

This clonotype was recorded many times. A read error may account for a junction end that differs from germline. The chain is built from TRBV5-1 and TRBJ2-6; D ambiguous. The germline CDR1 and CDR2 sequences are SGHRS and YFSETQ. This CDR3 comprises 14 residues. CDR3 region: CASSLSQGANVLTF. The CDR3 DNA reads TGTGCCAGCAGCTTATCACAGGGGGCCAACGTCCTGACTTTC.

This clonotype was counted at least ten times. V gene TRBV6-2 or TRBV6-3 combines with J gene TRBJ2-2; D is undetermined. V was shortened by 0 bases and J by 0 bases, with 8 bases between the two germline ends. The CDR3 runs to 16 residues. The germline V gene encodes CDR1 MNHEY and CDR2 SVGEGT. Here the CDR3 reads CASSYSRRTNTGELFF. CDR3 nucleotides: TGTGCCAGCAGTTACTCGAGAAGGACGAACACCGGGGAGCTGTTTTTT.

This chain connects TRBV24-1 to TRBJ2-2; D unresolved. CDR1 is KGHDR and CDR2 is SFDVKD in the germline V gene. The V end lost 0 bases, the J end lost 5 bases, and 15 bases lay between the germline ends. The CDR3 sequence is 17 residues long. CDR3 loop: CATSDLVGMASTGELFF. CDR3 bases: TGTGCCACCAGTGATTTGGTTGGTATGGCGTCGACCGGGGAGCTGTTTTTT.

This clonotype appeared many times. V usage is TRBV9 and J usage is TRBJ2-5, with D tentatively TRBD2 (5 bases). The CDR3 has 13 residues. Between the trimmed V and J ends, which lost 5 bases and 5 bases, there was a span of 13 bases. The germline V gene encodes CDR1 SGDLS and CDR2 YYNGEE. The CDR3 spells CASSQDLAETQYF. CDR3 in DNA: TGTGCCAGCAGTCAAGACCTAGCCGAGACCCAGTACTTC.

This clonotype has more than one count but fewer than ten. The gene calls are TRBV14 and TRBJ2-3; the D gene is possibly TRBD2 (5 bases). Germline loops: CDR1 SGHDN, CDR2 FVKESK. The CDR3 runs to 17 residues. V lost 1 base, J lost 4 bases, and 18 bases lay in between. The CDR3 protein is CASSQVETSFLPDTQYF. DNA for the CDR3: TGTGCCAGCAGCCAAGTTGAAACTAGTTTTCTACCAGATACGCAGTATTTT.

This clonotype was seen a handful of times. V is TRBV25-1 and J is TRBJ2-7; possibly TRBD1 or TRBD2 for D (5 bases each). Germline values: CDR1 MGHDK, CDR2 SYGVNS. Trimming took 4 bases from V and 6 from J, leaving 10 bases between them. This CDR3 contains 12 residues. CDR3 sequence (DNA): TGTGCCAGCAGTGTAGGGGCGGGCGAGCAGTACTTC. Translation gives CASSVGAGEQYF.

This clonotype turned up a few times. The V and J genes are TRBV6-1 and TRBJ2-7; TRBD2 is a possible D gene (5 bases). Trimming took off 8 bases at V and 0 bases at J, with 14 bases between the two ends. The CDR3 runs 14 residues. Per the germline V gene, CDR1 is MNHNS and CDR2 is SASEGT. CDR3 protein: CASHPSSNSYEQYF. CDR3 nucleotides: TGTGCCAGCCACCCTAGCTCTAACTCCTACGAGCAGTACTTC.

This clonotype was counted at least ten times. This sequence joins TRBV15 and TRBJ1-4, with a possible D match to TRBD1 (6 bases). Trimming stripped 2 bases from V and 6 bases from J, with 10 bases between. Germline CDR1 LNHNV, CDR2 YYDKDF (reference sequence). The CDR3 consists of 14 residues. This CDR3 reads CATSRQGFDEKLFF. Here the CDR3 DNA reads TGTGCCACCAGCAGACAGGGGTTTGATGAAAAACTGTTTTTT.

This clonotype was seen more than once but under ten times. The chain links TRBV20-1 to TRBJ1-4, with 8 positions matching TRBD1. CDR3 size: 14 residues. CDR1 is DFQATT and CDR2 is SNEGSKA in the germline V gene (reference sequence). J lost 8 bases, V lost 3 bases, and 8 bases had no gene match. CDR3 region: CSASPLTGEEKLFF. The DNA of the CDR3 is TGCAGTGCTAGCCCTTTGACAGGGGAGGAAAAACTGTTTTTT.

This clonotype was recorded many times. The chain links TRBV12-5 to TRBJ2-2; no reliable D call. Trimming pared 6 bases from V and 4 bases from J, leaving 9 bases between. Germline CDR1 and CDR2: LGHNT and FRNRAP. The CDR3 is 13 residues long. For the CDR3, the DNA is TGTGCTAGTGGGTCTAGGGTCACCGGGGAGCTGTTTTTT. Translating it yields CASGSRVTGELFF.

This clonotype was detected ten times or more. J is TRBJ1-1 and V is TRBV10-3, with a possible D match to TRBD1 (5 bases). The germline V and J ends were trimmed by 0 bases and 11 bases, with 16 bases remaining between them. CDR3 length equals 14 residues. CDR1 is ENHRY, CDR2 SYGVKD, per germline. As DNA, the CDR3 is TGTGCCATCAGTGAGTCGGGGGGAGATGGAGGCGCTTTCTTT. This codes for CAISESGGDGGAFF.

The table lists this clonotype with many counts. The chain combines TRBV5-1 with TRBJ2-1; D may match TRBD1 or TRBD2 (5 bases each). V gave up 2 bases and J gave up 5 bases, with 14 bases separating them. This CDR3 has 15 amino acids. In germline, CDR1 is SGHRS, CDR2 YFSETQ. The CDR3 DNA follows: TGCGCCAGCAGCTTTGATGGGGACCCTAACAATGAGCAGTTCTTC. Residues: CASSFDGDPNNEQFF.

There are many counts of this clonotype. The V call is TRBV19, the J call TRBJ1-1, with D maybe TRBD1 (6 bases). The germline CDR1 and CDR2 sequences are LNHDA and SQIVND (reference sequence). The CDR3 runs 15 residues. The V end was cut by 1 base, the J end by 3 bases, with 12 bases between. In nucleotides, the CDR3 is TGTGCCAGTAGTATAGTAGCAGGGGTGGACACTGAAGCTTTCTTT. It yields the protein CASSIVAGVDTEAFF.

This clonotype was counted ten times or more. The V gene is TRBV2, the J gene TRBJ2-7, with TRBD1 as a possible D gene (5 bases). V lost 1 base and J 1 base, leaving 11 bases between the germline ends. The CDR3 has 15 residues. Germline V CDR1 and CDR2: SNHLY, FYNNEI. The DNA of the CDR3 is TGTGCCAGCAGTGAAGAAGGGGCGCTATCCTACGAGCAGTACTTC. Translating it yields CASSEEGALSYEQYF.

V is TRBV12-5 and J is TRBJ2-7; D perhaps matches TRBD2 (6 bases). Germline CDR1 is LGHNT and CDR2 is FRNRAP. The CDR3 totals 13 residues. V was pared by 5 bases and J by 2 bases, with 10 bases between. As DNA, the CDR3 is TGTGCTAGTGGTGAGGGACTCACCTACGAGCAGTACTTC. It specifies CASGEGLTYEQYF.

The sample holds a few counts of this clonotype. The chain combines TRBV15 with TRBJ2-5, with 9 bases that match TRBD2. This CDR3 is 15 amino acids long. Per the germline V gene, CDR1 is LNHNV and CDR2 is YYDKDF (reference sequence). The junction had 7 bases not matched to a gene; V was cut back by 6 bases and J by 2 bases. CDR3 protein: CATRPRGGGQETQYF. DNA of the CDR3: TGTGCCACCAGACCGCGGGGGGGAGGTCAAGAGACCCAGTACTTC.